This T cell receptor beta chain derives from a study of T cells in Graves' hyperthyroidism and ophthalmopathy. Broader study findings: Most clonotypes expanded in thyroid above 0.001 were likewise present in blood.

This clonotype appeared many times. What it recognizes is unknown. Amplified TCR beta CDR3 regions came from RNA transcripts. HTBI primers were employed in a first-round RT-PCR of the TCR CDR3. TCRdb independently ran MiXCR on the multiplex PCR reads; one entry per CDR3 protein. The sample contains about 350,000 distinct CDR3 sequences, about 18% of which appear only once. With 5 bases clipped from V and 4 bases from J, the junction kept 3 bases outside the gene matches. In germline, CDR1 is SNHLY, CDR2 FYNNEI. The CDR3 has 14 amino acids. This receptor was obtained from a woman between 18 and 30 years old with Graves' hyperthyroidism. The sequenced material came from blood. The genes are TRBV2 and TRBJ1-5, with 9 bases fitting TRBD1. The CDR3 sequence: CASSTTGGNQPQHF. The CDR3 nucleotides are TGTGCCAGCAGTACGACAGGGGGTAATCAGCCCCAGCATTTT.